These T cell receptor beta chains were read from a single sample in a study of CD8 T cells in Susac syndrome. TCRdb reanalysed the immunoSEQ multiplex PCR reads using MiXCR and keeps one entry per CDR3 protein. The sample contains roughly 400,000 distinct CDR3 sequences, 75% to 90% of which appear only once. Sequencing was performed on CD8+ T cells from PBMCs. The receptors derive from a human donor with multiple sclerosis. The CDR3 runs from the conserved cysteine through the conserved F or W. A D gene is named only where the DNA matches it firmly. For some rows the clone size is stated as once, few or many, or as a class when expanded; others skip it.

v_gene	abundance	len	j_gene	d_gene	CDR3nt	CDR3aa
TRBV7-8	NA	15	TRBJ1-1	NA	TGTGCCAGCAGCTTAGCGACAGAGCTAAGCAGGGGAGCTTTCTTT	CASSLATELSRGAFF
TRBV19	NA	16	TRBJ2-2	TRBD2	TGTGCCAGTAGCGCCATAGCGGGGGGGAACACCGGGGAGCTGTTTTTT	CASSAIAGGNTGELFF
TRBV27	NA	16	TRBJ2-3	TRBD2	TGTGCCAGCAGTTTATCGGCGGGAGTTGGTACAGATACGCAGTATTTT	CASSLSAGVGTDTQYF
TRBV7-6	few	17	TRBJ2-3	TRBD2	TGTGCCAGCAGCTTAGCGTCTAGCGGGGGGCGCACAGATACGCAGTATTTT	CASSLASSGGRTDTQYF
TRBV27	NA	16	TRBJ2-2	NA	TGTGCCAGCAGGACTGGGGGGGCATGGAACACCGGGGAGCTGTTTTTT	CASRTGGAWNTGELFF
TRBV4-1	NA	11	TRBJ1-2	NA	TGCGCCAGCAGCCAGGACGGCCCGTACACCTTC	CASSQDGPYTF
TRBV12-3/TRBV12-4	NA	14	TRBJ2-7	TRBD1	TGTGCCAGCAGTTCTGACAGGGGTGGCTACGAGCAGTACTTC	CASSSDRGGYEQYF
TRBV29-1	NA	15	TRBJ2-3	TRBD2	TGCAGCGTTGAAGGTCTAGCGGGGACCACAGATACGCAGTATTTT	CSVEGLAGTTDTQYF
TRBV2	NA	13	TRBJ2-7	TRBD1	TGTGCCAGCAGGCCGACAGGGACGGGCGAGCAGTACTTC	CASRPTGTGEQYF
TRBV12-3/TRBV12-4	NA	13	TRBJ1-5	NA	TGTGCCAGCGGTGTGCAAGGGGCACAGCCCCAGCATTTT	CASGVQGAQPQHF
TRBV7-9	NA	13	TRBJ2-5	NA	TGTGCCAGCAGCGCCGGGTCTGGGGAGACCCAGTACTTC	CASSAGSGETQYF
TRBV4-1	NA	15	TRBJ2-7	NA	TGCGCCAGCAGCCAAGATCCGGCGGAGACCTACGAGCAGTACTTC	CASSQDPAETYEQYF
TRBV6-1	NA	13	TRBJ1-2	NA	TGTGCCAGCAGTGAGGGAACAAGAGATGGCTACACCTTC	CASSEGTRDGYTF
TRBV11-1	NA	24	TRBJ2-6	NA	TGTGCCAGCAGCTTAGCGCTAACAGGGGAAGGACTATTCCCCCTGAGCTCTGGGGCCAACGTCCTGACTTTC	CASSLALTGEGLFPLSSGANVLTF
TRBV20-1	NA	18	TRBJ1-2	NA	TGCAGTGCTAGAGTCCTAACCCCGGGACTCCCGAACGACTATGGCTACACCTTC	CSARVLTPGLPNDYGYTF
TRBV19	NA	13	TRBJ1-1	NA	TGTGCCAGTAGTCGGGGGAGCTACACTGAAGCTTTCTTT	CASSRGSYTEAFF
TRBV7-9	NA	16	TRBJ1-1	TRBD1	TGTGCCAGCAGCTTTGTCGGGACAGGGCCGAACACTGAAGCTTTCTTT	CASSFVGTGPNTEAFF
TRBV27	once	12	TRBJ2-7	TRBD1	TGTGCCAGCAGTGACAGGGGTTTAGAGCAGTACTTC	CASSDRGLEQYF
TRBV20-1	NA	15	TRBJ1-1	TRBD1	TGCAGTGCTAGTAATTCAAGGACAGGGCTGACTGAAGCTTTCTTT	CSASNSRTGLTEAFF
TRBV6-1	NA	17	TRBJ1-5	NA	TGTGCCAGCAGGATGTGGGCAGGAAGGGAGTGGAAACAGCCCCAGCATTTT	CASRMWAGREWKQPQHF
TRBV5-8	NA	15	TRBJ2-7	NA	TGTGCCAGCAGCTTGGCCGCAGGGATGACCTACGAGCAGTACTTC	CASSLAAGMTYEQYF
TRBV14	few	14	TRBJ2-1	NA	TGTGCCAGCAGCCCCCGTTTGGGTGCTCGGGAGCAGTTCTTC	CASSPRLGAREQFF
TRBV11-2	NA	16	TRBJ1-1	NA	TGTGCCAGCAGCTTATGGTCTCCCAGAATGAACACTGAAGCTTTCTTT	CASSLWSPRMNTEAFF
TRBV7-7	NA	16	TRBJ1-3	TRBD1	TGTGCTAGCAGCTCAGGGACAGGACCCTCTGGAAACACCATATATTTT	CASSSGTGPSGNTIYF
TRBV5-4	NA	18	TRBJ2-1	TRBD1	TGTGCCAGCAGCCTGACGGGACAGGAGAATCCCATCTACAATGAGCAGTTCTTC	CASSLTGQENPIYNEQFF
TRBV7-9	NA	15	TRBJ1-2	NA	TGTGCCAGCACCTCCGACAGGCTATCCTCCTATGGCTACACCTTC	CASTSDRLSSYGYTF
TRBV7-7	once	15	TRBJ2-2	NA	TGTGCTAGCAGCCGGGTCAGGTCGAACACCGGGGAGCTGTTTTTT	CASSRVRSNTGELFF
TRBV6-1	NA	17	TRBJ1-5	TRBD1	TGTGCCAGCAGTCTTGACAGGGGGCGATACGGTCGTCAGCCCCAGCATTTT	CASSLDRGRYGRQPQHF
TRBV9	NA	16	TRBJ1-2	TRBD1	TGTGCCAGCAGCGATGGGTATGGGGACAGGTCTGGCGGCTACACCTTC	CASSDGYGDRSGGYTF
TRBV4-1	NA	14	TRBJ2-7	NA	TGCGCCAGCAGCCAATTCCCCCGAGACTACGAGCAGTACTTC	CASSQFPRDYEQYF
TRBV2	NA	12	TRBJ2-1	TRBD1	TGTGCCAGCAACCAACAGGGGTCTGAGCAGTTCTTC	CASNQQGSEQFF
TRBV2	NA	11	TRBJ1-5	NA	TGTGCCAGCCGCGGGGCTCAGCCCCAGCATTTT	CASRGAQPQHF
TRBV7-9	NA	15	TRBJ1-1	TRBD1	TGTGCCAGCAGCTTAAGGGGACAGGGGGCTTCTGAAGCTTTCTTT	CASSLRGQGASEAFF